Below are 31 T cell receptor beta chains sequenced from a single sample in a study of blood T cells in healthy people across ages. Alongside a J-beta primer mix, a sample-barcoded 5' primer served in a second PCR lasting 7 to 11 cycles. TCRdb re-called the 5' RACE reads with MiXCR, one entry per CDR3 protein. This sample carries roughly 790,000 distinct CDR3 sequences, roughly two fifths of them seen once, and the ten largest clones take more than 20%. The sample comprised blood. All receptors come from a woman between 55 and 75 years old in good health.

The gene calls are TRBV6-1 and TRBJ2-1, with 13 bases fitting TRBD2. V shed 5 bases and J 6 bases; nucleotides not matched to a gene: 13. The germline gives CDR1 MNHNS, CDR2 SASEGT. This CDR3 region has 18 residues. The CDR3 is CASSRRLAGGRTCNEQFF. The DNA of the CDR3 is TGTGCCAGCAGTCGACGACTAGCGGGAGGACGGACCTGCAATGAGCAGTTCTTC.

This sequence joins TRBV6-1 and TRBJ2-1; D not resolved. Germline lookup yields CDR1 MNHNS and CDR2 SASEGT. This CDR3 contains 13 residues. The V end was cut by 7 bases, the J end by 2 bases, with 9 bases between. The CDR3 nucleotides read TGTGCCAGCAACCAGCTTGCCTACAATGAGCAGTTCTTC. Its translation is CASNQLAYNEQFF.

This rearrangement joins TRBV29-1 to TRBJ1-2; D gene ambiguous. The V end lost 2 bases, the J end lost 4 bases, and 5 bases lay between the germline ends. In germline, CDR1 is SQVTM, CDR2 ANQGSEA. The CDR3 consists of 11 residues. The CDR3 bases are TGCAGCGTTGAATCCGTCTATGGCTACACCTTC. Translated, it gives CSVESVYGYTF.

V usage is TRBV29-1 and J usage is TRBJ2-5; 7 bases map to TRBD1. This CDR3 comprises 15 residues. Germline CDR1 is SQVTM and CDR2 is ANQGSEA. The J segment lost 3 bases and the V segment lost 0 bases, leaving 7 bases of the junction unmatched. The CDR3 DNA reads TGCAGCGTTGAAGACTGGGGACAGCCAAAAGAGACCCAGTACTTC. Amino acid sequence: CSVEDWGQPKETQYF.

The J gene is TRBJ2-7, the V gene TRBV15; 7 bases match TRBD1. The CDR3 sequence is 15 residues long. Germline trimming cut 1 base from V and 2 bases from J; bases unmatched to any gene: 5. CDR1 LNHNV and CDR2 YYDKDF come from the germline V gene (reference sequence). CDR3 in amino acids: CATSRGRTGAYEQYF. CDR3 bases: TGTGCCACCAGCAGAGGTAGGACAGGAGCCTACGAGCAGTACTTC.

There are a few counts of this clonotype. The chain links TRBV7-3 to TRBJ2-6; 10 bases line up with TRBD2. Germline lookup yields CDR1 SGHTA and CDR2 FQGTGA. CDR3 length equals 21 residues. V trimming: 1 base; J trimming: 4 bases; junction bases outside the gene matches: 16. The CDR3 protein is CASSLKGETSGYMLGANVLTF. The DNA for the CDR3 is TGTGCCAGCAGCTTAAAAGGGGAGACTAGCGGGTACATGCTGGGGGCCAACGTCCTGACTTTC.

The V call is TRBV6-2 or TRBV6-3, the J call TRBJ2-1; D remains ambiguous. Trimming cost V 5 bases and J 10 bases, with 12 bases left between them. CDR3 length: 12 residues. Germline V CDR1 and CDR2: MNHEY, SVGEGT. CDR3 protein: CASSRVDREQFF. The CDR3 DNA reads TGTGCCAGCAGTCGAGTGGACCGGGAGCAGTTCTTC.

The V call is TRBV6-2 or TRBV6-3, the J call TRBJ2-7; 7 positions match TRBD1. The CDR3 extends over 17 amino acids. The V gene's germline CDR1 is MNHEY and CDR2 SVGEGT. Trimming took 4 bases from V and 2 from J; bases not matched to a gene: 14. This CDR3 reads CASSFGKTGASTYEQYF. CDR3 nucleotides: TGTGCCAGCAGTTTCGGGAAAACAGGGGCTTCGACCTACGAGCAGTACTTC.

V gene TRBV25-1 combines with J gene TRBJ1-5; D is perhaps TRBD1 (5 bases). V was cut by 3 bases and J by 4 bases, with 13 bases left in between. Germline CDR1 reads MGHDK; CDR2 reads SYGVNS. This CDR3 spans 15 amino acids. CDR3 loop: CASSDTGTLNQPQHF. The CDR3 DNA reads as TGTGCCAGCAGTGATACCGGGACCCTTAATCAGCCCCAGCATTTT.

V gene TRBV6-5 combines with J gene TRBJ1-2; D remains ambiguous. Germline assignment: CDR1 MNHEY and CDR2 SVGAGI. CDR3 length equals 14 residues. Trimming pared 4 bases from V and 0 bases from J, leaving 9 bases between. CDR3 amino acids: CASSWLPANYGYTF. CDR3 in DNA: TGTGCCAGCAGTTGGTTACCTGCTAACTATGGCTACACCTTC.

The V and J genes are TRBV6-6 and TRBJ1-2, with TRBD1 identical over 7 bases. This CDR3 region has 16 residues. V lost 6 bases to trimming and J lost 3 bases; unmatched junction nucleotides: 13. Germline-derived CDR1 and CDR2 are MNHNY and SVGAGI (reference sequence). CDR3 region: CASSPAQGESDYGYTF. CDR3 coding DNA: TGTGCCAGCAGCCCCGCCCAGGGGGAAAGCGACTATGGCTACACCTTC.

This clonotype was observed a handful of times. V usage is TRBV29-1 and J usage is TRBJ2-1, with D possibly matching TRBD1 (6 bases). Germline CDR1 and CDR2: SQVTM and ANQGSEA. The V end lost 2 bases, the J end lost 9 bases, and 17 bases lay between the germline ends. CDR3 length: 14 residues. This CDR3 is CSVEWHSRGGEQFF. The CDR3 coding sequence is TGCAGCGTTGAATGGCACTCCCGAGGGGGTGAGCAGTTCTTC.

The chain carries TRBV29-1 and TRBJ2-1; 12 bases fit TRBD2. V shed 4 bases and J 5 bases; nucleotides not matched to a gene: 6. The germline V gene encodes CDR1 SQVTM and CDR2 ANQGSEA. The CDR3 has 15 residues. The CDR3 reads CSVATSGGLNNEQFF. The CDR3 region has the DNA TGCAGCGTTGCAACTAGCGGGGGGTTAAACAATGAGCAGTTCTTC.

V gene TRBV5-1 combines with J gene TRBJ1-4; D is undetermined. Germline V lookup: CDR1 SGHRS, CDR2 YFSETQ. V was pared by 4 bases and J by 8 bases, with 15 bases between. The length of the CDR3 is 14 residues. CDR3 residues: CASSRTGGEEKLFF. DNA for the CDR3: TGCGCCAGCAGCCGGACGGGCGGGGAGGAAAAACTGTTTTTT.

The CDR3 DNA follows: TGTGCCAGCAGCAAACTAAACGACAGGGCCTCCTACGAGCAGTACTTC. It is translated as CASSKLNDRASYEQYF. V gene TRBV12-3 or TRBV12-4 combines with J gene TRBJ2-7, with TRBD1 matching over 7 bases. The CDR3 runs to 16 residues. The junction had 11 bases not matched to a gene; V was cut back by 6 bases and J by 0 bases.

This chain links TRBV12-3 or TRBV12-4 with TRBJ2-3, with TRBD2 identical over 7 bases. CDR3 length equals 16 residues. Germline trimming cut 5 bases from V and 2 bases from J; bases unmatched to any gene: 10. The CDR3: CASSQLSGPFTDTQYF. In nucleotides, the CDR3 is TGTGCCAGCAGTCAGCTTAGCGGGCCCTTCACAGATACGCAGTATTTT.

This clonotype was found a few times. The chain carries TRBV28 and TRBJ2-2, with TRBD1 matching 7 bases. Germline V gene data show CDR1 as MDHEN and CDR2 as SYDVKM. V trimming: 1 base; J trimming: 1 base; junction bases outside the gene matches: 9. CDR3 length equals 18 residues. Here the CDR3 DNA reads TGTGCCAGCAGTTTATTCGGGACAGACACCCAGAACACCGGGGAGCTGTTTTTT. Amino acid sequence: CASSLFGTDTQNTGELFF.

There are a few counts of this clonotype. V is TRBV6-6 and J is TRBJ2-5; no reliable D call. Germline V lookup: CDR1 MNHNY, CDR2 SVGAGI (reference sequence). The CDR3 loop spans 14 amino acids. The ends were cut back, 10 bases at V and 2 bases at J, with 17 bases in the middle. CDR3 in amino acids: CATGLSGFQETQYF. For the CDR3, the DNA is TGTGCCACCGGATTATCTGGATTTCAAGAGACCCAGTACTTC.

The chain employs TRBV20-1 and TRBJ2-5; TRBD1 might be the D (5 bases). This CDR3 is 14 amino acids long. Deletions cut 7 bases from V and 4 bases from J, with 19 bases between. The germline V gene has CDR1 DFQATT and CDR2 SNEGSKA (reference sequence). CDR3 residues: CSVPGRAATETQYF. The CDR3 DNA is TGCAGTGTCCCGGGCAGGGCGGCTACAGAGACCCAGTACTTC.

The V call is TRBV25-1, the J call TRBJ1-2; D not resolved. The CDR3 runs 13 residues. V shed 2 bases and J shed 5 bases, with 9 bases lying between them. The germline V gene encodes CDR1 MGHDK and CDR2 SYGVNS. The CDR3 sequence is CASSELLTYGYTF. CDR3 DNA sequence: TGTGCCAGCAGTGAACTCCTCACTTATGGCTACACCTTC.

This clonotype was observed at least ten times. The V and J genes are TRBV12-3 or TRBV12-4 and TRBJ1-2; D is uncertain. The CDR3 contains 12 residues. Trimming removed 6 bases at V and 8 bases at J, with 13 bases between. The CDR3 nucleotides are TGTGCCAGCAGCCCGATTCAAGCAGGCTACACCTTC. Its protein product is CASSPIQAGYTF.

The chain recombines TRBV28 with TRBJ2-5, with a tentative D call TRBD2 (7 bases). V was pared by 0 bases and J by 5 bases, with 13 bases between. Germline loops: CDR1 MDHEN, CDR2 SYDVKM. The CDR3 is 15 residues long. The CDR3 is CASSLWGGRSETQYF. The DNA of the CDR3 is TGTGCCAGCAGTTTATGGGGGGGGCGATCGGAGACCCAGTACTTC.

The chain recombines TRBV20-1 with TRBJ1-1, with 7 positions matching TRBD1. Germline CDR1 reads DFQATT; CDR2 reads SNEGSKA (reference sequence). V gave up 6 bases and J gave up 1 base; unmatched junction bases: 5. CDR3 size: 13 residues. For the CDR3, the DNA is TGCAGTGCCCAAGGGGGCGGGAACACTGAAGCTTTCTTT. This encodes CSAQGGGNTEAFF.

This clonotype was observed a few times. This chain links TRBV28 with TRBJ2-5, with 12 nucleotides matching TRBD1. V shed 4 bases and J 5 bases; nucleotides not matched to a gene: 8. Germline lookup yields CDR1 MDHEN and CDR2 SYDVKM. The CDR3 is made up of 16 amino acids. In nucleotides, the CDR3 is TGTGCCAGCAGTTACCCGGGACAGGGGGCCCAGGAGACCCAGTACTTC. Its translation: CASSYPGQGAQETQYF.

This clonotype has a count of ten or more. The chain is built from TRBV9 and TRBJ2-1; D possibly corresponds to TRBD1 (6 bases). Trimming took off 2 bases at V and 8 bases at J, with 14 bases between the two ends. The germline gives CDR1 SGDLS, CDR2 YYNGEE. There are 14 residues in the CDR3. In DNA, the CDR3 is TGTGCCAGCAGCGTGGCCGACAGGACGGATGAGCAGTTCTTC. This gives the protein CASSVADRTDEQFF.

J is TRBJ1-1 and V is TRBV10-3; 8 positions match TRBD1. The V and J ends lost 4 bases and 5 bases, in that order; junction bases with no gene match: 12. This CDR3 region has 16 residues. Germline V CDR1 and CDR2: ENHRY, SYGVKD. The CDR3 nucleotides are TGTGCCATCAGTGCCGGAGTAGGACAGGGTGAAACTGAAGCTTTCTTT. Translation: CAISAGVGQGETEAFF.

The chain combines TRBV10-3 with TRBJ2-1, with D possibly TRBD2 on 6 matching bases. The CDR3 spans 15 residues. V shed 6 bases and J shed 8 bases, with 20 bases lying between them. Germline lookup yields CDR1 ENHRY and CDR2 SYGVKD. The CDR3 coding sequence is TGTGCCATCAGGTCGGGGGTGAGTGTTGGGGATGAGCAGTTCTTC. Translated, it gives CAIRSGVSVGDEQFF.

CDR3 in amino acids: CASSSAGRNPSGNTIYF. CDR3 coding DNA: TGTGCCAGCAGCTCGGCTGGTAGGAATCCGTCTGGAAACACCATATATTTT. The chain couples TRBV7-3 to TRBJ1-3; D not certain. The V end was cut by 4 bases, the J end by 1 base, with 17 bases between. The germline gives CDR1 SGHTA, CDR2 FQGTGA. CDR3 length: 17 residues.

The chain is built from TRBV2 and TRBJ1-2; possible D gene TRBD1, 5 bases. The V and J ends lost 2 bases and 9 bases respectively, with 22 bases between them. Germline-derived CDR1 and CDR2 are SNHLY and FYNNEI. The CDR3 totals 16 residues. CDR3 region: CASSESMRGSIDRYTF. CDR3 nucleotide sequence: TGTGCCAGCAGTGAATCCATGCGGGGGAGTATTGACCGCTACACCTTC.

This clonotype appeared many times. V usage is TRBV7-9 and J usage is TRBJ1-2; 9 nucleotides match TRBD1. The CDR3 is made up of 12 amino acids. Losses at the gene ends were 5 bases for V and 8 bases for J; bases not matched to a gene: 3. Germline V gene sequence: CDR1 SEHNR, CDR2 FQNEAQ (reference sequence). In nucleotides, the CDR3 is TGTGCCAGCAGCCTTGGACAGGGGGGCTACACCTTC. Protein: CASSLGQGGYTF.

The CDR3 spells CASSEYVWEQFF. CDR3 nucleotides: TGTGCCAGCAGCGAATACGTCTGGGAGCAGTTCTTC. The V call is TRBV3-1, the J call TRBJ2-1; D remains unclear. Germline values: CDR1 LGHDT, CDR2 YNNKEL (reference sequence). This CDR3 spans 12 amino acids. V was cut by 5 bases and J by 10 bases, with 12 bases left in between.